This T cell receptor (beta chain) derives from a study of cytomegalovirus exposure and HLA in healthy donors. Notes on the study in general: HLA restriction was apparent for most CMV-associated TCR beta chains in a later analysis. Follow-up analysis later connected one missense variant in DCLRE1C with trimming of TCR beta V- and J-genes.

The primer mix had 60 Vbeta and 13 Jbeta primers. Sequencing used immunoSEQ multiplex PCR; TCRdb keeps in-frame clones, though not all of them. The sample contains 150,000 to 200,000 clones, roughly four fifths of which appear only once. Comments on this clone: The antigen is not known.

The sequence was collected from a man aged 18 to 35 in good health and CMV-seronegative. Sequencing was carried out using PBMCs.

CDR3 sequence (DNA): TGTGCCAGCAGCATCGGGGGGCGGAATGAGCAGTTCTTC. Translating gives CASSIGGRNEQFF. V gene TRBV11-2 combines with J gene TRBJ2-1; tentative D call: TRBD2 (7 bases). Trimming pared 5 bases from V and 7 bases from J, leaving 12 bases between. The CDR3 is 13 amino acids. CDR1 is SGHAT and CDR2 is FQNNGV in the germline V gene.